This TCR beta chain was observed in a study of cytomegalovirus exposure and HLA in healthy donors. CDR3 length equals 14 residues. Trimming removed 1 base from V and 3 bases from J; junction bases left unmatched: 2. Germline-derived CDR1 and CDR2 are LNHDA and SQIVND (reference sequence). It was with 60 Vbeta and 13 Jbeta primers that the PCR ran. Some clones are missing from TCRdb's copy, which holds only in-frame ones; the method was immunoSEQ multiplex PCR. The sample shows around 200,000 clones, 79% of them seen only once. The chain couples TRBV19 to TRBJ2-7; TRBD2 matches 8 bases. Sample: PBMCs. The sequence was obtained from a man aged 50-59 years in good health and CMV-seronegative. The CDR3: CASSIAGGFYEQYF. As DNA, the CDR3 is TGTGCCAGTAGTATAGCGGGAGGGTTCTACGAGCAGTACTTC.